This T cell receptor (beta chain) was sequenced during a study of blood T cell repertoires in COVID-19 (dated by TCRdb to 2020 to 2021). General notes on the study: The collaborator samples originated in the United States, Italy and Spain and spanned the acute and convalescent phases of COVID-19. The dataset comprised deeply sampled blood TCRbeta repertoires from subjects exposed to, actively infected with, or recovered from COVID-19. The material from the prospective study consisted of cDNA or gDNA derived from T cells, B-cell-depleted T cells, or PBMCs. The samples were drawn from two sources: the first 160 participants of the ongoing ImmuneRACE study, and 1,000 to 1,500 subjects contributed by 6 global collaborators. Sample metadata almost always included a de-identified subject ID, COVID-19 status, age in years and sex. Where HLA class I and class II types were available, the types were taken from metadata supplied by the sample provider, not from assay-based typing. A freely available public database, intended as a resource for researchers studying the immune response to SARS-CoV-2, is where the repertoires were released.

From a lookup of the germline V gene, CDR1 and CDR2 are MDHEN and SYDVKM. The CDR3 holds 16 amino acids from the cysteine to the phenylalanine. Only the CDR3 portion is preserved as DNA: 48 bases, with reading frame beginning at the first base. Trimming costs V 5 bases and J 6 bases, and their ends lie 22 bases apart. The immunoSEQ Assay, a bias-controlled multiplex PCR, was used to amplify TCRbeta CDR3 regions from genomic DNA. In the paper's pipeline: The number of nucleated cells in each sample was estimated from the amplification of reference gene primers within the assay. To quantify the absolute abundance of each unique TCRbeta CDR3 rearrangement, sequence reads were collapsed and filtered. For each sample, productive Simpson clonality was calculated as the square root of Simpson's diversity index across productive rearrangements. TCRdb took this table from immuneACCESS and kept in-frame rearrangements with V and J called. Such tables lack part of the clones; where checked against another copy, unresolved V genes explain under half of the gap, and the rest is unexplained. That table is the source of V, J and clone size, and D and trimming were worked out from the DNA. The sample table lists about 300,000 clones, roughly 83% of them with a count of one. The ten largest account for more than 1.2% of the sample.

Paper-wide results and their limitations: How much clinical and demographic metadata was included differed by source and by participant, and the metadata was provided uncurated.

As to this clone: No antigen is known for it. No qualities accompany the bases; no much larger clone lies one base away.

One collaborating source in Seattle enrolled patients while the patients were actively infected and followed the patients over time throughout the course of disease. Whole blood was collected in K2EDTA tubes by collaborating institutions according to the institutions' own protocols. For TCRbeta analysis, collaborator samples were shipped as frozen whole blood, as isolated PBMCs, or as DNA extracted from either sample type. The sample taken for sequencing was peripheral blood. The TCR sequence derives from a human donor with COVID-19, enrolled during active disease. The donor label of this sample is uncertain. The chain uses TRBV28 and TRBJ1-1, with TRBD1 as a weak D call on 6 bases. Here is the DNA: TGTGCCAGCAGTCGGGGGGGCGATGGCCCCGGTCCTGAAGCTTTCTTT. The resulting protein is CASSRGGDGPGPEAFF.